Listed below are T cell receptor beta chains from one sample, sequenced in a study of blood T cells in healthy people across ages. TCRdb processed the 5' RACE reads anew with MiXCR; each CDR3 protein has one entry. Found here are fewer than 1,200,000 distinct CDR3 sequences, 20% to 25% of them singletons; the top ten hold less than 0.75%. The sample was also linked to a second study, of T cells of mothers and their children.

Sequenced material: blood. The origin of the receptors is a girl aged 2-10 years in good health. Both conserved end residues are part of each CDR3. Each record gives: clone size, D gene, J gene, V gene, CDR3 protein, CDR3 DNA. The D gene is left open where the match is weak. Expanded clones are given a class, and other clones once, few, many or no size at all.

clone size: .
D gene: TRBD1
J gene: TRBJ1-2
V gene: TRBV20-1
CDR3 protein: CSARGVGQGDGYTF
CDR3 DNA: TGCAGTGCTAGAGGGGTGGGACAGGGCGACGGCTACACCTTC

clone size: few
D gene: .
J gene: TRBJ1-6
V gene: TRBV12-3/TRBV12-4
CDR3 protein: CASSPQTDSNSPLHF
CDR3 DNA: TGTGCCAGCAGTCCCCAAACGGACAGCAATTCACCCCTCCACTTT

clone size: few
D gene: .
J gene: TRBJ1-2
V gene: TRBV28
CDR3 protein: CASQTMTAAYTF
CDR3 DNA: TGTGCCAGCCAGACCATGACAGCCGCCTACACCTTC

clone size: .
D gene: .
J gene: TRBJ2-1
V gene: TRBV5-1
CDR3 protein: CASSQLTCSECGEQFF
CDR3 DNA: TGCGCCAGCAGCCAACTGACCTGCTCTGAGTGTGGTGAGCAGTTCTTC

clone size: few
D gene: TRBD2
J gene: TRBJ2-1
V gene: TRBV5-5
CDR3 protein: CASSSGGNYNEQFF
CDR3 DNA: TGTGCCAGCAGCTCGGGGGGGAATTACAATGAGCAGTTCTTC

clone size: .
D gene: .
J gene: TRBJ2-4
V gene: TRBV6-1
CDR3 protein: CASRADRPLVLQPKNIQYF
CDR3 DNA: TGTGCCAGCAGGGCCGACAGGCCCCTTGTACTCCAGCCAAAAAACATTCAGTACTTC

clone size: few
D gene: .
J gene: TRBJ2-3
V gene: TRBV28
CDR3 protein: CASSFAGVGTQYF
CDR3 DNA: TGTGCCAGCAGTTTCGCCGGGGTTGGAACGCAGTATTTT

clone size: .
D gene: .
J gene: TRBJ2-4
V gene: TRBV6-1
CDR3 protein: CASSRGQGDIQYF
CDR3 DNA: TGTGCCAGCAGTCGCGGACAAGGGGACATTCAGTACTTC

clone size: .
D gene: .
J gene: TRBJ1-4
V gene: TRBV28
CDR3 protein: CASSLVPGAEKLFF
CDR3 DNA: TGTGCCAGCAGTTTGGTGCCGGGAGCCGAAAAACTGTTTTTT

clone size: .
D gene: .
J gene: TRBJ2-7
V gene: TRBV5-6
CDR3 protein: CASSLVGSYNEQYF
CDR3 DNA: TGTGCCAGCAGCTTGGTTGGATCCTACAATGAGCAGTACTTC

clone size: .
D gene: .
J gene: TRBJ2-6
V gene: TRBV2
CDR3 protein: CASREAGAPANVLTF
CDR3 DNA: TGTGCCAGCAGGGAGGCGGGGGCCCCGGCCAACGTCCTGACTTTC

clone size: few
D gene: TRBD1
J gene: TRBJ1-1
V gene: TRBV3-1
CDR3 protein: CASSPLQGGITEAFF
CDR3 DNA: TGTGCCAGCAGCCCTTTACAGGGGGGCATCACTGAAGCTTTCTTT

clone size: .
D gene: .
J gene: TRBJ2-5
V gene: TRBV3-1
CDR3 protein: CASSQGQGSETQYF
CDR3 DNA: TGTGCCAGCAGCCAGGGGCAGGGGTCAGAGACCCAGTACTTC

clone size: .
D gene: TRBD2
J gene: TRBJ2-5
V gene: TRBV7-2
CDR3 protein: CASSSGGRVRIGRETQYF
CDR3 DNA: TGTGCCAGCAGCTCCGGAGGAAGGGTTAGGATCGGGAGGGAGACCCAGTACTTC

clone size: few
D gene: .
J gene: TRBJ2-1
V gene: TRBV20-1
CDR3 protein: CSARVNDGNSYNEQFF
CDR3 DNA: TGCAGTGCTAGAGTCAACGACGGGAACTCCTACAATGAGCAGTTCTTC

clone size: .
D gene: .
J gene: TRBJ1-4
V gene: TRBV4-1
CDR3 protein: CASSPIARVEEKLFF
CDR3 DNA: TGCGCCAGCAGCCCCATCGCCAGGGTAGAGGAAAAACTGTTTTTT

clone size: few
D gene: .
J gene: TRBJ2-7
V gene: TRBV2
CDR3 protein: CASTRSPSYEQYF
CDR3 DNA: TGTGCCAGCACCCGGTCCCCCTCCTACGAGCAGTACTTC

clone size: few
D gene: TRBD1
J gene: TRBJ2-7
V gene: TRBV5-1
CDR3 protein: CASSPSGQGYEQYF
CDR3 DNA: TGCGCCAGCAGCCCCTCGGGACAGGGCTACGAGCAGTACTTC

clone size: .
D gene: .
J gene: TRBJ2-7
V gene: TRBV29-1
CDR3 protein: CSVASPLDTYEQYF
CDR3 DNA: TGCAGCGTTGCCAGCCCCCTTGACACCTACGAGCAGTACTTC

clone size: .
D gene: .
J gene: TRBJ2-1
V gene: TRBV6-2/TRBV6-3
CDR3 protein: CASTDRRSLYNEQFF
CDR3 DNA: TGTGCCAGCACTGACAGAAGGAGCCTCTACAATGAGCAGTTCTTC

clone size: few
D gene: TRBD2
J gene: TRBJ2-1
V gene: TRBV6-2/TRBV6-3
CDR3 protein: CASTSGTSGVRDEQFF
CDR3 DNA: TGTGCCAGCACCTCAGGGACTAGCGGGGTTAGGGATGAGCAGTTCTTC

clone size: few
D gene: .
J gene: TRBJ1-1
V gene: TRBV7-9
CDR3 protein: CASTHDGNTEAFF
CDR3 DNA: TGTGCCAGCACTCATGACGGGAACACTGAAGCTTTCTTT